This entry lists 4 T cell receptor beta chains sequenced from one sample in a study of OX40 agonist ivuxolimab in advanced cancers. Generated by immunoSEQ multiplex PCR, the TCRdb table keeps only in-frame clones and is missing some. The data hold tens of thousands of clones, with around 84% observed a single time. Sequencing used CD4+ or CD8+ T cells sorted from blood, obtained in a trial of the OX40 agonist ivuxolimab. These receptors were taken from an adult with an advanced solid tumor such as melanoma, head and neck, liver or kidney cancer.

This sequence joins TRBV2 and TRBJ1-3; unclear D gene. The CDR3 runs 15 residues. Germline CDR1 and CDR2: SNHLY and FYNNEI. Trimming pared 8 bases from V and 3 bases from J, leaving 17 bases between. The CDR3 loop is CASRTPVKGGNTIYF. In nucleotides, the CDR3 is TGTGCCAGCCGAACACCCGTTAAAGGTGGAAACACCATATATTTT. Combining the CDR3 with reference TRBV2 and TRBJ1-3 gives the whole variable domain EPEVTQTPSHQVTQMGQEVILRCVPISNHLYFYWYRQILGQKVEFLVSFYNNEISEKSEIFDDQFSVERPDGSNFTLKIRSTKLEDSAMYFCASRTPVKGGNTIYFGEGSWLTVV.

CDR3 DNA: TGTGCCAGTAGTGAAGACAGGTGGGGGGGCTCCTACAATGAGCAGTTCTTC. It yields the protein CASSEDRWGGSYNEQFF. The chain recombines TRBV19 with TRBJ2-1, with D possibly being TRBD2 (7 bases). The CDR3 loop spans 17 amino acids. CDR1 and CDR2 from the germline V gene are LNHDA and SQIVND (reference sequence). The V gene lost 5 bases and the J gene lost 0 bases, with 17 bases spanning the gap. The whole variable domain, filled in from reference TRBV19 and TRBJ2-1, reads DGGITQSPKYLFRKEGQNVTLSCEQNLNHDAMYWYRQDPGQGLRLIYYSQIVNDFQKGDIAEGYSVSREKKESFPLTVTSAQKNPTAFYLCASSEDRWGGSYNEQFFGPGTRLTVL.

The genes are TRBV4-3 and TRBJ1-6, with a tentative D call TRBD1 (5 bases). The CDR3 covers 16 residues. Germline loops: CDR1 LGHNA, CDR2 YSLEER. Trimming pared 0 bases from V and 4 bases from J, leaving 10 bases between. The CDR3 region has the DNA TGCGCCAGCAGCCAAGAGTACGGGACGTATAATTCACCCCTCCACTTT. Translation gives CASSQEYGTYNSPLHF.

This clone was seen a handful of times. The rearrangement joins TRBV6-1 to TRBJ2-7; tentatively, D is TRBD1 or TRBD2 (5 bases each). The germline V gene has CDR1 MNHNS and CDR2 SASEGT. The length of the CDR3 is 14 residues. Trimming stripped 2 bases from V and 3 bases from J, with 11 bases between. CDR3 nucleotide sequence: TGTGCCAGCAGTGAACGGGGCAGGAACTACGAGCAGTACTTC. It encodes CASSERGRNYEQYF.